This T cell receptor (beta chain) comes out of a study of T cell clonotyping in hematopoietic cell transplantation. Study conclusions and caveats: Few recipient clonotypes overlapped donors; over 95% were de novo at given depth.

The assay was immunoSEQ multiplex PCR, and TCRdb's table has in-frame clones only and misses some. The table includes more than 40,000 clones, 95% detected once. V lost 0 bases and J lost 0; bases outside the gene matches: 8. From germline, CDR1 is SGHDN and CDR2 FVKESK. The CDR3 totals 17 residues. Details on this clone: Antigen unknown.

The sequenced sample was peripheral blood mononuclear cells. The rearrangement links TRBV14 to TRBJ2-7; the match to TRBD2 covers 7 bases. This clonotype was sampled from a young man in good health. Some clones in this sample may be carry-over from other donors' samples. CDR3 coding DNA: TGTGCCAGCAGCCAAGATCGACACCGGGACTACTCCTACGAGCAGTACTTC. Encoded protein: CASSQDRHRDYSYEQYF.